This T cell receptor beta chain appears in the sequencing data of a study of T-cell memory formation after mild COVID-19. Across the study: TCR clusters were largely donor specific.

Study results and caveats: Prior to infection, memory already included some responding clones, suggesting cross-reactive memory joined.

TCRdb processed the 5' RACE reads anew with MiXCR; each CDR3 protein has one entry. Of about 340,000 distinct CDR3 sequences listed, roughly 14% are singletons. With 9 bases clipped from V and 5 bases from J, the junction kept 12 bases outside the gene matches. This CDR3 has 15 residues. From germline, CDR1 is SGHRS and CDR2 YFSETQ. This clonotype has only a few counts. Antigen specificity is unknown. The V and J genes are TRBV5-1 and TRBJ2-1; 9 nucleotides align to TRBD1. This clonotype originated in a man aged 18 to 30 who had mild COVID-19 (a few samples of this study predate the infection). Cell type and time point are not known. The sequenced material came from PBMCs or a T cell subset sorted from them (not recorded which). This CDR3 reads CATQPGTGYNNEQFF. The CDR3 nucleotides are TGCGCCACCCAACCCGGGACAGGGTACAACAATGAGCAGTTCTTC.